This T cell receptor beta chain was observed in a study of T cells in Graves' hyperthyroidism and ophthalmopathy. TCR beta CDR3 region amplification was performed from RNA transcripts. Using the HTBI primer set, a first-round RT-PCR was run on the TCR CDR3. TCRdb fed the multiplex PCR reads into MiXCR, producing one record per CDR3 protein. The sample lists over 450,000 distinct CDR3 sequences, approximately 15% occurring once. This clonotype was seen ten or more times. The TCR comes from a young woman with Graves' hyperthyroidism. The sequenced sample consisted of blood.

This CDR3 reads CASSQVALAGTPNTGELFF. The CDR3 DNA sequence: TGTGCCAGCAGCCAAGTTGCTCTAGCGGGAACCCCGAACACCGGGGAGCTGTTTTTT. J is TRBJ2-2 and V is TRBV3-1, with 9 bases identical to TRBD2. V gave up 1 base and J gave up 0 bases; unmatched junction bases: 9. In germline, CDR1 is LGHDT, CDR2 YNNKEL (reference sequence). The CDR3 consists of 19 residues.